Shown below are 30 T cell receptor beta chains from a single sample sequenced in a study of cytomegalovirus exposure and HLA in healthy donors. Primers for the PCR totalled 60 Vbeta and 13 Jbeta. The repertoire was sequenced with immunoSEQ multiplex PCR; TCRdb's copy has only in-frame clones and lacks some. The sample lists 150,000 to 200,000 clones; approximately 84% were seen once. The sequenced sample was PBMCs. The origin of the receptors is a young man in good health and CMV-seropositive.

This clone was seen only once. This chain links TRBV2 with TRBJ2-5; D is possibly TRBD1 (6 bases). CDR3 size: 13 residues. From germline, CDR1 is SNHLY and CDR2 FYNNEI. V was trimmed by 5 bases and J by 1 base, leaving 8 bases between them. The CDR3 region has the DNA TGTGCCAGCAGTCAGGGGACCCAAGAGACCCAGTACTTC. Its protein is CASSQGTQETQYF.

The gene calls are TRBV15 and TRBJ2-2; unclear D gene. CDR1 LNHNV and CDR2 YYDKDF come from the germline V gene (reference sequence). The V end lost 1 base, the J end lost 7 bases, and 4 bases lay between the germline ends. This CDR3 region has 12 residues. The CDR3 loop reads CATSRVNGELFF. The CDR3 region has the DNA TGTGCCACCAGCAGAGTTAACGGGGAGCTGTTTTTT.

The chain links TRBV7-8 to TRBJ2-7; 11 bases map to TRBD1. V shed 5 bases and J 1 base; nucleotides not matched to a gene: 4. CDR3 length equals 15 residues. Germline V gives CDR1 SGHVS, CDR2 FQNEAQ. In DNA form, the CDR3 reads TGTGCCAGCAGCCCCCGGGACAGGGGGTCCTACGAGCAGTACTTC. Amino acid sequence: CASSPRDRGSYEQYF.

The chain is built from TRBV4-3 and TRBJ2-2, with 12 bases fitting TRBD2. The J segment lost 8 bases and the V segment lost 0 bases, leaving 10 bases of the junction unmatched. From germline, CDR1 is LGHNA and CDR2 YSLEER. The CDR3 loop spans 18 amino acids. The CDR3 loop reads CASSQESSGGANRGELFF. The DNA for the CDR3 is TGCGCCAGCAGCCAAGAGTCTAGCGGGGGGGCAAATCGTGGGGAGCTGTTTTTT.

The V gene is TRBV7-6, the J gene TRBJ2-7, with 7 positions matching TRBD2. The CDR3 has 13 amino acids. CDR1 is SGHVS and CDR2 is FNYEAQ in the germline V gene. With V trimmed by 5 bases and J by 6 bases, 7 bases remained unmatched. The CDR3 sequence: CASSPGEGREQYF. DNA of the CDR3: TGTGCCAGCAGCCCCGGGGAGGGGCGCGAGCAGTACTTC.

V gene TRBV13 combines with J gene TRBJ2-5; possible D gene TRBD2, 5 bases. Germline loops: CDR1 PRHDT, CDR2 FYEKMQ (reference sequence). Trimming shortened V by 5 bases and J by 2 bases, and 12 bases separated the two germline ends. The CDR3 is 14 amino acids. The CDR3 protein is CASSLVREQETQYF. Here the CDR3 DNA reads TGTGCCAGCAGCCTCGTCCGGGAACAAGAGACCCAGTACTTC.

The V and J genes are TRBV6-5 and TRBJ1-1; the match to TRBD1 covers 8 bases. V shed 6 bases and J 2 bases; nucleotides not matched to a gene: 8. Germline V gene sequence: CDR1 MNHEY, CDR2 SVGAGI. The CDR3 runs 15 residues. CDR3 sequence: CASSRTGTGNTEAFF. CDR3 DNA: TGTGCCAGCAGCAGAACCGGGACAGGCAACACTGAAGCTTTCTTT.

With regard to this clone: One end of the junction is discordant with germline, which a read error may explain. The chain links TRBV15 to TRBJ2-6, with D maybe TRBD1 (5 bases). This CDR3 has 17 residues. Germline CDR1 reads LNHNV; CDR2 reads YYDKDF (reference sequence). The CDR3 protein is CATSRDHEVSGANGLTF. The CDR3 DNA reads TGTGCCACCAGCAGAGATCATGAGGTCTCTGGGGCCAACGGCCTGACTTTC.

The chain carries TRBV7-9 and TRBJ1-4; 7 bases agree with TRBD1. Trimming removed 0 bases from V and 8 bases from J; junction bases left unmatched: 3. This CDR3 has 14 amino acids. Germline assignment: CDR1 SEHNR and CDR2 FQNEAQ (reference sequence). The CDR3 loop reads CASSLAQGGEKLFF. The CDR3 DNA reads TGTGCCAGCAGCTTAGCGCAGGGGGGAGAAAAACTGTTTTTT.

CDR3 DNA sequence: TGTGCCAGCAGTCGACAGGGCATGAACACTGAAGCTTTCTTT. It codes for CASSRQGMNTEAFF. V usage is TRBV6-5 and J usage is TRBJ1-1; 7 bases agree with TRBD1. The CDR3 loop spans 14 amino acids. Trimming removed 5 bases from V and 0 bases from J; junction bases left unmatched: 3. CDR1 and CDR2 (germline): MNHEY, SVGAGI.

The chain combines TRBV4-3 with TRBJ1-2; perhaps TRBD1 as D (5 bases). The V and J ends lost 0 bases and 4 bases respectively, with 18 bases between them. The CDR3 totals 17 residues. CDR1 and CDR2 from the germline V gene are LGHNA and YSLEER. The CDR3: CASSQDGAAKGTYGYTF. The DNA for the CDR3 is TGCGCCAGCAGCCAAGATGGGGCAGCAAAAGGCACCTATGGCTACACCTTC.

A single count supports this clone. J is TRBJ1-5 and V is TRBV4-3, with 9 bases aligning to TRBD1. The CDR3 runs 14 residues. V lost 4 bases and J lost 7; bases outside the gene matches: 5. The germline gives CDR1 LGHNA, CDR2 YSLEER. CDR3 in amino acids: CASSPDRGIQPQHF. For the CDR3, the DNA is TGCGCCAGCAGCCCCGACAGGGGGATACAGCCCCAGCATTTT.

The rearrangement uses TRBV9 and TRBJ2-7; 15 positions agree with TRBD2. The V and J ends lost 4 bases and 6 bases, in that order; junction bases with no gene match: 2. Germline-derived CDR1 and CDR2 are SGDLS and YYNGEE. This CDR3 contains 14 residues. In DNA form, the CDR3 reads TGTGCCAGCAGCCGGACTAGCGGGGGGGCCGAGCAGTACTTC. Protein sequence: CASSRTSGGAEQYF.

This rearrangement joins TRBV19 to TRBJ2-5; D is perhaps TRBD2 (6 bases). The ends were cut back, 1 base at V and 4 bases at J, with 13 bases in the middle. Germline CDR1 LNHDA, CDR2 SQIVND (reference sequence). This CDR3 comprises 15 residues. The CDR3: CASSIARGSRETQYF. The CDR3 DNA follows: TGTGCCAGTAGTATAGCCCGGGGGAGCAGAGAGACCCAGTACTTC. The whole variable domain, filled in from reference TRBV19 and TRBJ2-5, reads DGGITQSPKYLFRKEGQNVTLSCEQNLNHDAMYWYRQDPGQGLRLIYYSQIVNDFQKGDIAEGYSVSREKKESFPLTVTSAQKNPTAFYLCASSIARGSRETQYFGPGTRLLVL.

The V call is TRBV7-3, the J call TRBJ2-3; possibly TRBD2 for D (5 bases). The V and J ends lost 4 bases and 0 bases respectively, with 11 bases between them. Per the germline V gene, CDR1 is SGHTA and CDR2 is FQGTGA. The CDR3 loop spans 15 amino acids. In DNA, the CDR3 is TGTGCCAGCAGCTCCGGACTGGTTAGCACAGATACGCAGTATTTT. The encoded protein is CASSSGLVSTDTQYF.

This sequence joins TRBV7-8 and TRBJ2-7, with D tentatively TRBD2 (5 bases). Trimming removed 0 bases from V and 2 bases from J, with 14 bases in between. There are 16 residues in the CDR3. Germline V gene lookup returns CDR1 SGHVS and CDR2 FQNEAQ. The CDR3 coding sequence is TGTGCCAGCAGCTTAGCGCGGGCGGATAAAGCCTACGAGCAGTACTTC. Its translation: CASSLARADKAYEQYF.

This chain joins TRBV5-4 and TRBJ1-1; no firm D call. Trimming removed 2 bases from V and 2 bases from J, with 7 bases in between. Germline V gene data show CDR1 as SGHNT and CDR2 as YYREEE (reference sequence). The CDR3 sequence is 13 residues long. For the CDR3, the DNA is TGTGCCAGCAGCTTTCCTCCCAACACTGAAGCTTTCTTT. Residues: CASSFPPNTEAFF.

The rearrangement links TRBV14 to TRBJ2-5; a possible D gene is TRBD1 (6 bases). The end of the DNA is better explained by TRBJ2-7, so the J call may be wrong. The CDR3 length is 14 residues. Per the germline V gene, CDR1 is SGHDN and CDR2 is FVKESK. The CDR3 nucleotides read TGTGCCAGCAGTTCTGGACAGCTTTACTACGAGCAGTACTTC. Its translation is CASSSGQLYYEQYF.

The rearrangement joins TRBV25-1 to TRBJ2-7, with D maybe TRBD2 (5 bases). CDR1 MGHDK and CDR2 SYGVNS come from the germline V gene. There are 12 residues in the CDR3. The V end was cut by 6 bases, the J end by 3 bases, with 9 bases between. The CDR3 protein is CASSETSYEQYF. In nucleotides, the CDR3 is TGTGCCAGCAGCGAAACTAGCTACGAGCAGTACTTC.

This rearrangement joins TRBV20-1 to TRBJ1-2; the D is unclear. There are 11 residues in the CDR3. Per the germline V gene, CDR1 is DFQATT and CDR2 is SNEGSKA (reference sequence). Written as DNA, the CDR3 is TGCAGCCCTGGTGAGGGCTATGGCTACACCTTC. Translated: CSPGEGYGYTF.

This clone was seen a few times. V is TRBV11-3 and J is TRBJ2-1, with a possible D match to TRBD2 (5 bases). Germline V gene lookup returns CDR1 SGHNT and CDR2 YENEEA. Between the trimmed V and J ends, which lost 2 bases and 4 bases, there was a span of 12 bases. CDR3 length equals 15 residues. Here the CDR3 reads CASSLRAGPYNEQFF. CDR3 coding DNA: TGTGCCAGCAGCTTAAGGGCGGGTCCATACAATGAGCAGTTCTTC.

This chain uses TRBV7-6 with TRBJ2-1; 7 positions match TRBD1. Germline loops: CDR1 SGHVS, CDR2 FNYEAQ. The V and J ends lost 6 bases and 0 bases, in that order; junction bases with no gene match: 5. The CDR3 covers 15 residues. The CDR3 coding sequence is TGTGCCAGCAGTCAAACAGGGGTCTCCTACAATGAGCAGTTCTTC. It yields the protein CASSQTGVSYNEQFF.

V usage is TRBV7-8 and J usage is TRBJ2-1; 10 bases match TRBD1. Unmatched junction bases numbered 5, after V lost 0 bases and J lost 6 bases. Looked up from germline, CDR1 is SGHVS and CDR2 is FQNEAQ. The CDR3 runs to 16 residues. The CDR3 region has the DNA TGTGCCAGCAGCTTAGCGTATGGGACAGGGGTCAATGAGCAGTTCTTC. This sequence encodes CASSLAYGTGVNEQFF.

The chain combines TRBV7-2 with TRBJ1-1; D may be TRBD1 (5 bases). Per the germline V gene, CDR1 is SGHTA and CDR2 is FQGNSA. Trimming stripped 4 bases from V and 12 bases from J, with 21 bases between. This CDR3 is 14 amino acids long. The DNA for the CDR3 is TGTGCCAGCAGCTCCGATTTAGGGGTTCCCAAGTCTTTCTTT. Translated: CASSSDLGVPKSFF.

This clone came up a few times. The chain's CDR3 is CASSLLRDRGSSPLHF. CDR3 bases: TGTGCCAGCAGCTTACTCCGAGACAGGGGCTCTTCACCCCTCCACTTT. The chain links TRBV7-2 to TRBJ1-6, with 8 nucleotides matching TRBD1. The trim removed 2 bases at V and 9 bases at J, leaving 9 bases unmatched. The germline V gene encodes CDR1 SGHTA and CDR2 FQGNSA. This CDR3 comprises 16 residues.

This clone has more than one count but fewer than ten. This CDR3 is also generated by other DNA sequences in the sample. J is TRBJ1-5 and V is TRBV7-8; the D gene is possibly TRBD1 (5 bases). Germline lookup yields CDR1 SGHVS and CDR2 FQNEAQ. This CDR3 has 14 amino acids. Trimming removed 5 bases from V and 4 bases from J, with 12 bases in between. This CDR3 is CASSPQGLNQPQHF. The DNA for the CDR3 is TGTGCCAGCAGCCCCCAGGGACTTAATCAGCCCCAGCATTTT.

The chain recombines TRBV18 with TRBJ2-1; D perhaps matches TRBD2 (5 bases). Trimming took off 2 bases at V and 8 bases at J, with 16 bases between the two ends. The germline gives CDR1 KGHSH, CDR2 LQKENI. The CDR3 totals 15 residues. This CDR3 is CASSPVSLGSYEQFF. In DNA form, the CDR3 reads TGTGCCAGCTCACCAGTCTCACTTGGGAGCTATGAGCAGTTCTTC.

The genes are TRBV5-4 and TRBJ1-2; no definite D call. Trimming removed 4 bases at V and 2 bases at J, with 18 bases between. CDR1 and CDR2 from the germline V gene are SGHNT and YYREEE (reference sequence). This CDR3 comprises 16 residues. CDR3 region: CASSPYRAPQNYGYTF. The CDR3 coding sequence is TGTGCCAGCAGCCCCTATCGAGCCCCGCAAAACTATGGCTACACCTTC.

The CDR3 sequence is CASSRQRNTEAFF. CDR3 nucleotides: TGTGCCAGCAGCCGACAGAGGAACACTGAAGCTTTCTTT. The chain couples TRBV27 to TRBJ1-1; D might be TRBD1 (5 bases). The CDR3 extends over 13 amino acids. Germline CDR1 MNHEY, CDR2 SMNVEV (reference sequence). V lost 6 bases and J 1 base, leaving 9 bases between the germline ends.

The rearrangement uses TRBV6-1 and TRBJ2-3, with unresolved D. The CDR3 spans 16 residues. Between the trimmed V and J ends, which lost 2 bases and 0 bases, there was a span of 12 bases. Germline assignment: CDR1 MNHNS and CDR2 SASEGT. CDR3 in amino acids: CASSERHSTSTDTQYF. The DNA for the CDR3 is TGTGCCAGCAGTGAACGCCACAGCACCAGCACAGATACGCAGTATTTT.